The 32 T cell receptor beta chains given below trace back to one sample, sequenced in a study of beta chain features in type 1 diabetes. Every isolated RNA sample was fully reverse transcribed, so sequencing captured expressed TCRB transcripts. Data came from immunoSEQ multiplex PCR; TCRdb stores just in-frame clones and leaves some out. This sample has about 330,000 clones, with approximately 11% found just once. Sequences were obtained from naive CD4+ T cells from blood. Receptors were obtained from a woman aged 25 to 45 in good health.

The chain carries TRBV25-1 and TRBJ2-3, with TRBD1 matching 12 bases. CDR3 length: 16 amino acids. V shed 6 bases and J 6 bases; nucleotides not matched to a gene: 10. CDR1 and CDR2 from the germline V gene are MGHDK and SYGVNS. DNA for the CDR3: TGTGCCAGCAGAGCCCCCCGGGACAGGGGGCTGGATACGCAGTATTTT. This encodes CASRAPRDRGLDTQYF.

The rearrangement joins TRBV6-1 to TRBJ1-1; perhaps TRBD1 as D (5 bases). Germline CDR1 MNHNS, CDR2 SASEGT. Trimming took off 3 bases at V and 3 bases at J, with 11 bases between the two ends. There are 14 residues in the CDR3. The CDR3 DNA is TGTGCCAGCAGTGACAGGGAGGCGGACACTGAAGCTTTCTTT. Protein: CASSDREADTEAFF.

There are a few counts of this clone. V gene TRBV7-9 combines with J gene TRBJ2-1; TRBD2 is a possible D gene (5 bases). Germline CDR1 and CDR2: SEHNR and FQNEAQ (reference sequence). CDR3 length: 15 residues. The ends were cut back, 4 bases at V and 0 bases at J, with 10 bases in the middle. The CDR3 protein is CASSSLGSSYNEQFF. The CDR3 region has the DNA TGTGCCAGCAGCTCCTTGGGGAGCTCCTACAATGAGCAGTTCTTC. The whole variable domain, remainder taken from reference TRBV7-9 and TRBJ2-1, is DTGVSQNPRHKITKRGQNVTFRCDPISEHNRLYWYRQTLGQGPEFLTYFQNEAQLEKSRLLSDRFSAERPKGSFSTLEIQRTEQGDSAMYLCASSSLGSSYNEQFFGPGTRLTVL.

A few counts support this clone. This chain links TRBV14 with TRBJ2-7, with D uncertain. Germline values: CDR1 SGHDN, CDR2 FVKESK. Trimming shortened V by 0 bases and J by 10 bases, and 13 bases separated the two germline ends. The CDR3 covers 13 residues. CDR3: CASSQDISRLQYF. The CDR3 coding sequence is TGTGCCAGCAGCCAAGATATTTCGCGCCTACAGTACTTC.

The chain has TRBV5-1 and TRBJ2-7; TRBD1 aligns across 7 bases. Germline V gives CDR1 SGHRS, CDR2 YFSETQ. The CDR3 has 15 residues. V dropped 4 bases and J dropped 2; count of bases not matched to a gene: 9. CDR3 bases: TGCGCCAGCAGCACTGACAGGGCCATCGCCTACGAGCAGTACTTC. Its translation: CASSTDRAIAYEQYF.

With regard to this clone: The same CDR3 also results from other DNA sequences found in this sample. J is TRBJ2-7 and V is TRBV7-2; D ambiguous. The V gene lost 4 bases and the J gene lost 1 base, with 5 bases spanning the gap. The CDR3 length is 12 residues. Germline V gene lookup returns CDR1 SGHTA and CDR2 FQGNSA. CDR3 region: CASSSSSYEQYF. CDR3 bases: TGTGCCAGCAGCTCCTCTTCCTACGAGCAGTACTTC.

Written as DNA, the CDR3 is TGTGCCAGCAGCCAAGATCTAGCGGTACCCTACGAGCAGTACTTC. It encodes CASSQDLAVPYEQYF. The V call is TRBV14, the J call TRBJ2-7; 7 positions match TRBD2. J was trimmed by 2 bases and V by 0 bases; bases with no gene match: 4. The CDR3 spans 15 residues. Germline CDR1 and CDR2: SGHDN and FVKESK.

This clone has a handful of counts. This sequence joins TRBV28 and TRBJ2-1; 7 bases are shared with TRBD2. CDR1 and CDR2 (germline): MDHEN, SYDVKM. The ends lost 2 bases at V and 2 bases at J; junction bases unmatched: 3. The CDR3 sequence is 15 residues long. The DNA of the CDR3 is TGTGCCAGCAGTTTAGCGGGGGAGCCCTACAATGAGCAGTTCTTC. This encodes CASSLAGEPYNEQFF.

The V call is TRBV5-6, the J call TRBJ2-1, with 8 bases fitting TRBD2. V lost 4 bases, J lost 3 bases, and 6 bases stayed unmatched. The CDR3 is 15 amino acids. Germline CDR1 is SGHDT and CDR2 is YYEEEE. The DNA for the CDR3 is TGTGCCAGCAGCGTCACTAGCGGAATCTACAATGAGCAGTTCTTC. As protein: CASSVTSGIYNEQFF.

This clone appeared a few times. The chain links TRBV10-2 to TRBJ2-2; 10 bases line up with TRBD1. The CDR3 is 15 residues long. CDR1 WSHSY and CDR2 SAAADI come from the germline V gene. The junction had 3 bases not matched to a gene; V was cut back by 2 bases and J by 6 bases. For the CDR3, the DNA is TGCGCCAGCAGTGAGAGGGGGACAGGGGCCGGGGAGCTGTTTTTT. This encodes CASSERGTGAGELFF.

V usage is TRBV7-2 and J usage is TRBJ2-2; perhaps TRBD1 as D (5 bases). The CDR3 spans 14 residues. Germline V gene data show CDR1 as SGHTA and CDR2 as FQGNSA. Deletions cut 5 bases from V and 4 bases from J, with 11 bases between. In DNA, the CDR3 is TGTGCCAGCAGCCCCAGGGTCGGCACCGGGGAGCTGTTTTTT. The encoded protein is CASSPRVGTGELFF.

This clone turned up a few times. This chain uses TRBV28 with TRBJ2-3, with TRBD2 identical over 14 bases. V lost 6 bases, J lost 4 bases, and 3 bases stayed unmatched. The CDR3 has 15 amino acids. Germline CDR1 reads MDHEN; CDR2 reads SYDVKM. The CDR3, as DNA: TGTGCCAGCAGGCCGGGACTAGCGGGGGCAGATACGCAGTATTTT. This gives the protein CASRPGLAGADTQYF.

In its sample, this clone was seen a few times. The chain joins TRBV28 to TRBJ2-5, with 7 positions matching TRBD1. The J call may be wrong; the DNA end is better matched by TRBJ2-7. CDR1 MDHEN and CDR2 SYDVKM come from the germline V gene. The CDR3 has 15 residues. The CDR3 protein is CASSITGAPSYEQYF. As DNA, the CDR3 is TGTGCCAGCAGCATTACAGGGGCTCCCTCCTACGAGCAGTACTTC.

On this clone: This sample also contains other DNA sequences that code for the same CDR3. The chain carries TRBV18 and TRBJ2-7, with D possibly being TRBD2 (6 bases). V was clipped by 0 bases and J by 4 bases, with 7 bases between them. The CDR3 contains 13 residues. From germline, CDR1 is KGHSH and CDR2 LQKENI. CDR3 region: CASSPPAGYEQYF. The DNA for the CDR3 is TGTGCCAGCTCACCACCAGCGGGTTACGAGCAGTACTTC.

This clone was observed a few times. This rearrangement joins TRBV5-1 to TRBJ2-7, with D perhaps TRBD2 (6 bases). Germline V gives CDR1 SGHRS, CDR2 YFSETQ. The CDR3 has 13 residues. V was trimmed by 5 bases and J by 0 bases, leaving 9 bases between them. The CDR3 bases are TGCGCCAGCAGGGCTAGCGCCTCCTACGAGCAGTACTTC. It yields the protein CASRASASYEQYF.

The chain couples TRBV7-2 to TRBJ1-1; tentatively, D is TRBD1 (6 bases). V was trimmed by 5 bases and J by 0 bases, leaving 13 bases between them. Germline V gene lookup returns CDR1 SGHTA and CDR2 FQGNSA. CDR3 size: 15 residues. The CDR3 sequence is CASSQQGSVNTEAFF. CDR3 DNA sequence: TGTGCCAGCAGCCAACAGGGTTCGGTGAACACTGAAGCTTTCTTT.

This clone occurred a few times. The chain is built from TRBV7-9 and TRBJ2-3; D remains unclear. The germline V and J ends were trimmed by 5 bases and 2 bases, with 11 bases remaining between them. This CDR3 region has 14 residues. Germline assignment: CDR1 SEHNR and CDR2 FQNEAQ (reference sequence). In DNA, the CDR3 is TGTGCCAGCAGCCCTACTATGTACACAGATACGCAGTATTTT. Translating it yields CASSPTMYTDTQYF.

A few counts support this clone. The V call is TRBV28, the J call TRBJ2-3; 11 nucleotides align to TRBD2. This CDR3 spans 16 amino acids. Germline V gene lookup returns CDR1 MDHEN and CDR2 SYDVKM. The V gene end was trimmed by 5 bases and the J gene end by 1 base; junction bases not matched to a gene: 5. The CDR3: CASSPGLAVRTDTQYF. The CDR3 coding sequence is TGTGCCAGCAGTCCGGGACTAGCGGTCCGCACAGATACGCAGTATTTT.

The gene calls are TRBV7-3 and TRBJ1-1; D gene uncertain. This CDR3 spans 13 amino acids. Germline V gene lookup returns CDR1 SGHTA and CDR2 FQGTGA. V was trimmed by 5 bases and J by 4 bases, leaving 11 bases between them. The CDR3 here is CASSRERATEAFF. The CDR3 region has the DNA TGTGCCAGCAGCAGAGAGAGAGCCACTGAAGCTTTCTTT.

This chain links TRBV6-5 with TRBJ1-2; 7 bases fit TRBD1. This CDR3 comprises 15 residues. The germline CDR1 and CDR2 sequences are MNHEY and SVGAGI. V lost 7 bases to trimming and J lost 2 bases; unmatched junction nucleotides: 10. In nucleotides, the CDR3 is TGTGCCAGCACCCTCGACAGGGTAGGCAACTATGGCTACACCTTC. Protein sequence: CASTLDRVGNYGYTF.

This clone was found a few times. CDR3 protein: CASSQDMTSGDYNEQFF. The CDR3 region has the DNA TGTGCCAGCAGCCAAGATATGACTAGCGGGGATTACAATGAGCAGTTCTTC. This chain uses TRBV4-2 with TRBJ2-1; TRBD2 agrees at 11 bases. The CDR3 loop spans 17 amino acids. Germline V lookup: CDR1 LGHNA, CDR2 YNFKEQ. Trimming took 0 bases from V and 4 from J; bases not matched to a gene: 5.

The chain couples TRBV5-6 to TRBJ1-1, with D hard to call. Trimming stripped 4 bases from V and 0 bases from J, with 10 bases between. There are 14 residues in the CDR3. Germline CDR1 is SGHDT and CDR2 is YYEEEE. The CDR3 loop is CASSRESLNTEAFF. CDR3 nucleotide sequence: TGTGCCAGCAGCCGGGAAAGTCTGAACACTGAAGCTTTCTTT. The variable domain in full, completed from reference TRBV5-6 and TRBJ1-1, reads DAGVTQSPTHLIKTRGQQVTLRCSPKSGHDTVSWYQQALGQGPQFIFQYYEEEERQRGNFPDRFSGHQFPNYSSELNVNALLLGDSALYLCASSRESLNTEAFFGQGTRLTVV.

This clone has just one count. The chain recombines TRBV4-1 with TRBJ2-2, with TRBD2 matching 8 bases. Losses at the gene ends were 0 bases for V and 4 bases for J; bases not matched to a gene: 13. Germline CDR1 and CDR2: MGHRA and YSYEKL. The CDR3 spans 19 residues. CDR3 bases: TGCGCCAGCAGCCAAGATGAGGAGTGGAGCGGGAGCATCACCGGGGAGCTGTTTTTT. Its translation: CASSQDEEWSGSITGELFF.

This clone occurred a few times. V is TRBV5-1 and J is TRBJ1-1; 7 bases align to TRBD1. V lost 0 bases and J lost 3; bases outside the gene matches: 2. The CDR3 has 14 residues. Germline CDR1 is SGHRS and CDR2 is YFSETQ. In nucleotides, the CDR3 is TGCGCCAGCAGCTTGGAACAGGGGTACACTGAAGCTTTCTTT. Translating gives CASSLEQGYTEAFF.

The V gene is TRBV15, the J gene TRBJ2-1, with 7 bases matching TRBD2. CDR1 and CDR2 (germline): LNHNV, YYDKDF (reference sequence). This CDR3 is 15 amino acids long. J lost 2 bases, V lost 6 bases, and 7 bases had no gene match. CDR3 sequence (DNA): TGTGCCACCAGAGATAGCGGGTTTACCTACAATGAGCAGTTCTTC. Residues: CATRDSGFTYNEQFF.

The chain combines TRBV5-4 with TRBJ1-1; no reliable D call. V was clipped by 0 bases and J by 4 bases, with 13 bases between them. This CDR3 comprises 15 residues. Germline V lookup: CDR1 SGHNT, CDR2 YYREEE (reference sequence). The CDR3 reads CASSLAGGSSTEAFF. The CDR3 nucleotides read TGTGCCAGCAGCTTGGCCGGAGGGAGCTCCACTGAAGCTTTCTTT.

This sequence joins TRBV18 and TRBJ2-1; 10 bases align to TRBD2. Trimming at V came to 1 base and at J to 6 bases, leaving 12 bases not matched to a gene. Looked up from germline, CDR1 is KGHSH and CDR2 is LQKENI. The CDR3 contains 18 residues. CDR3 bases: TGTGCCAGCTCACCACTAGGCCCTAGCGGGAGCTGGGGCAATGAGCAGTTCTTC. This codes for CASSPLGPSGSWGNEQFF.

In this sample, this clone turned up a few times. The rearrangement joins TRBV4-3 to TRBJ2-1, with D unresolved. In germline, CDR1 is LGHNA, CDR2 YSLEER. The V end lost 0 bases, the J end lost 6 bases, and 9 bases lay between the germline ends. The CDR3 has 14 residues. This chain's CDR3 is CASSQDFASNEQFF. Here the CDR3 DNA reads TGCGCCAGCAGCCAAGATTTTGCTAGCAATGAGCAGTTCTTC.

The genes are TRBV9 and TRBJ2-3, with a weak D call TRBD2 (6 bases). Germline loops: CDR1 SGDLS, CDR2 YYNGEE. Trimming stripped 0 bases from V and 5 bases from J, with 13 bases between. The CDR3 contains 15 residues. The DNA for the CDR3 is TGTGCCAGCAGCGTAGTGCCGTTGGGACTAGATACGCAGTATTTT. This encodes CASSVVPLGLDTQYF.

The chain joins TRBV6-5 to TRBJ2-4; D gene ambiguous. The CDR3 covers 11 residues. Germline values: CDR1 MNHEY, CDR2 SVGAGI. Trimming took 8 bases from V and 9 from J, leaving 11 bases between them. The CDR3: CASGRVGIQYF. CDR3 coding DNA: TGTGCCAGCGGCCGGGTCGGCATTCAGTACTTC.

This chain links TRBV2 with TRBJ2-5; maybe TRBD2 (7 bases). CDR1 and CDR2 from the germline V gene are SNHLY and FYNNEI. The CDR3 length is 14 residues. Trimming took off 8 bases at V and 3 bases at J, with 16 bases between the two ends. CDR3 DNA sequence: TGTGCCAGCGCTAGGGGGACTACCGAAGAGACCCAGTACTTC. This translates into CASARGTTEETQYF.

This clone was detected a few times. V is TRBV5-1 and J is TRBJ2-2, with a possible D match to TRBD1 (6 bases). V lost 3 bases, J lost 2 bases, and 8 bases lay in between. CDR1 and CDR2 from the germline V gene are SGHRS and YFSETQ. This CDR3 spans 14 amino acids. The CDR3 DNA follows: TGCGCCAGCAGCTGGGGACATAACACCGGGGAGCTGTTTTTT. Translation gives CASSWGHNTGELFF.